This TCR beta chain was recovered during a study of vaccination effects on CD4 cells after COVID-19 (dated by TCRdb to the early 2020s). About the investigation overall: Two doses of either the BNT162b2 or the mRNA-1273 mRNA SARS-CoV-2 vaccine were administered to participants. SARS-CoV-2 spike-specific CD4+ TCR repertoires were compared before and after mRNA vaccination in COVID-19 convalescent patients and in infection-naive vaccine recipients. A total of 10 COVID-19 convalescent patients and a few SARS-CoV-2-naive healthy vaccine recipients were included in the full study. In the study, cultures from other donors were sequenced using the Oncomine TCR Beta short-read assay on an Illumina iSeq 100. Study-level results and caveats: At late post-vaccination timepoints, both infection-induced and vaccine-induced clones showed marked clonal contraction, consistent with waning T cell responses. In healthy vaccine recipients, vaccine-induced clones were almost all SARS-CoV-2 mono-reactive, with only 1 of 255 cross-reactive with common cold coronaviruses. Limitations of the study were the small number of convalescent patients and the absence of early post-infection timepoints.

Notes on this clone: There is no known antigen for this receptor. Within one base of it there is no much larger clone, and no base qualities were kept.

The ViraFEST assay stimulated PBMC with viral peptide pools and then used TCR sequencing to identify antigen-specific CD4+ T cell clonotypes by expansion. After less than 13 days of culture, CD4+ T cells were isolated with the EasySep CD4+ T cell isolation kit. Negative nucleocapsid antibody results before and after vaccination confirmed that the healthy vaccine recipients had no prior SARS-CoV-2 infection. Each well held 2 million to 2.5 million PBMC cultured in IMDM containing 5% human AB serum, 8.5 to 10 IU/ml IL-2 and gentamicin, along with roughly 10 ug/ml peptides. On days 3 and 7, half of the culture medium was replaced with fresh IL-2-containing medium. Unless noted otherwise, every peptide stimulation condition was cultured in triplicate wells. PBMC were separated from whole blood using Ficoll-Paque Plus gradient centrifugation and were then either cryopreserved at -140C or used fresh. The spike proteins of SARS-CoV-2 and of the common cold coronaviruses HCoV-NL63, HCoV-OC43 and HCoV-229E were spanned by overlapping peptide pools. The QIAamp micro DNA kit was used to extract genomic DNA from the cultured CD4+ T cells.

The method was the immunoSEQ multiplex PCR assay. DNA from the cultured, isolated CD4+ T cells was subjected to TCR beta CDR3 sequencing. Processing in the source paper ran as follows. The analysis removed non-productive TCR sequences, trimmed reads to the CDR3 region, and retained only CDR3s that were 7 or more amino acids long. Antigen-specific clonotypes were identified with the MANAFEST web app by comparing expansion in peptide wells against reference cultures. Positive clones required FDR<0.05 expansion versus reference and all other wells, odds ratio above 5, and frequency above 0.1% in two replicate wells. A clonotype was called cross-reactive if it was significantly expanded both in SARS-CoV-2 spike wells and in at least one common cold coronavirus spike condition. CDR3 similarity was assessed by Levenshtein distance with the stringdist R package, and unrooted trees were built with ape in R 3.6.1. TCRdb carries this immuneACCESS record with in-frame sequences only. Its versions omit some clonotypes, under half of them owing to an unresolved V gene in the studies checked, with the rest unexplained. V and J calls plus clone size are reproduced from that table; the DNA served to infer D and trimming. The sample table records about 61,000 clones; approximately 80% of these occur just once. The top ten constitute about 2.7% of the sample.

The CDR3 measures 15 amino acids from cysteine to phenylalanine. Just the 45-base CDR3 DNA is kept, in frame starting at base 1. As encoded in the germline V gene, CDR1 is KGHDR while CDR2 is SFDVKD. V drops 0 bases and J drops 8 bases, leaving 13 bases in between. In this chain, TRBV24-1 is recombined with TRBJ2-1; the D region possibly corresponds to TRBD1 (5 bases align). This receptor was taken from a human donor who received a COVID-19 vaccine. The specimen comprised CD4+ T cells from PBMCs cultured with HCoV-229E spike peptides, sampled before COVID-19 vaccination. In light of the paper, this sample's cell subset or site label describes: HCoV-229E spike overlapping peptide pool stimulation. The DNA sequence follows: TGTGCCACCAGTGATTTGCCGGGCAGGGCGGATGAGCAGTTCTTC. This codes for CATSDLPGRADEQFF.